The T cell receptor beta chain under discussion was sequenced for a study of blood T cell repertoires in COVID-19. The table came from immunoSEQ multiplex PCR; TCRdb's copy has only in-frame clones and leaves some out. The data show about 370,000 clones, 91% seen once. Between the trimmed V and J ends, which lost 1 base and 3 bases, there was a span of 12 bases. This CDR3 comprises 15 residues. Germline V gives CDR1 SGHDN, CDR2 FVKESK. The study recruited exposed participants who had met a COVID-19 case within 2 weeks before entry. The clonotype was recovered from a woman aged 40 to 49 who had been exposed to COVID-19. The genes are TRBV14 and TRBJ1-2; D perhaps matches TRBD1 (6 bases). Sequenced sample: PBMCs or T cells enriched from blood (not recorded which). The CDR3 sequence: CASSQVAGQDYGYTF. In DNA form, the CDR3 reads TGTGCCAGCAGCCAAGTAGCGGGACAAGACTATGGCTACACCTTC.